One TCR beta chain is described in this entry. This table comes from immunoSEQ multiplex PCR, and its TCRdb copy is limited to in-frame clones, with some not included. The sample consists of around 450,000 clones, around 87% of them appearing once. This specimen belongs to a study of Ad26.COV2.S vaccination and SARS-CoV-2 variants. The treatment is: around 19 received Ad26.COV2.S at low or high dose, single or two shots; about 5 received placebo; per-sample allocation not given. Samples were taken on day 63 after the first vaccine or placebo injection. The CDR3 spans 14 residues. Germline V CDR1 and CDR2: SEHNR, FQNEAQ (reference sequence). The V end lost 7 bases, the J end lost 4 bases, and 16 bases lay between the germline ends.

This chain joins TRBV7-9 and TRBJ2-5; tentatively, D is TRBD1 or TRBD2 (5 bases each). The sequence was collected from a person aged 18-65 years who received the Ad26.COV2.S COVID-19 vaccine or a placebo. This specimen was peripheral blood, taken in a trial of Ad26.COV2.S vaccine versus placebo. For the CDR3, the DNA is TGTGCCAGCACCTTGGGAGCAGGGTTAGAGACCCAGTACTTC. It yields the protein CASTLGAGLETQYF.